This TCR beta chain comes out of a study of blood T cell repertoires in COVID-19. Some clones are missing from TCRdb's copy, which holds only in-frame ones; the method was immunoSEQ multiplex PCR. The data contain roughly 150,000 clones, around 82% of them singletons. Germline CDR1 and CDR2: SNHLY and FYNNEI. V trimming: 9 bases; J trimming: 3 bases; junction bases outside the gene matches: 2. The CDR3 totals 13 residues. The rearrangement uses TRBV2 and TRBJ2-3; 11 bases are shared with TRBD2. This sequence was found in an elderly woman with acute or convalescent COVID-19. What was sequenced was peripheral blood. As DNA, the CDR3 is TGTGCCAGGGCTAGCGGGGGGACAGATACGCAGTATTTT. It is translated as CARASGGTDTQYF.